One and the same sample provided the 10 T cell receptor beta chains below, sequenced in a study of cytomegalovirus exposure and HLA in healthy donors. The PCR ran on 60 Vbeta and 13 Jbeta primers. Produced via immunoSEQ multiplex PCR; TCRdb's table is partial and in-frame only. This sample carries just under 60,000 clones, with around 4% going to the ten biggest clones. The sample consisted of PBMCs. These receptors came from a male donor in good health and CMV-seronegative.

V gene TRBV19 combines with J gene TRBJ2-5; tentatively, D is TRBD1 (6 bases). The better agreement between TRBJ2-7 and the DNA end casts doubt on the J call. Germline V lookup: CDR1 LNHDA, CDR2 SQIVND (reference sequence). This CDR3 spans 13 amino acids. The DNA of the CDR3 is TGTGCCAGTAGTGCCTTGACAGGTTACGAGCAGTACTTC. Translated, it gives CASSALTGYEQYF.

The chain recombines TRBV6-5 with TRBJ2-5, with a weak D call TRBD1 (5 bases). The DNA end lines up better with TRBJ2-7; the J call may be wrong. Per germline, CDR1 MNHEY and CDR2 SVGAGI. The CDR3 spans 14 residues. CDR3 loop: CASSRVDSNYEQYF. The CDR3 DNA reads TGTGCCAGTTCCCGGGTAGACAGTAACTACGAGCAGTACTTC.

The chain combines TRBV4-2 with TRBJ1-2, with a tentative D call TRBD1 (6 bases). CDR1 is LGHNA, CDR2 YNFKEQ, per germline. This CDR3 has 14 amino acids. Trimming pared 1 base from V and 8 bases from J, leaving 14 bases between. In nucleotides, the CDR3 is TGTGCCAGCAGCCAAGGTCAGGGGCAGGAGGGCTACACCTTC. This codes for CASSQGQGQEGYTF.

The chain has TRBV6-5 and TRBJ1-2, with TRBD1 matching over 7 bases. Germline CDR1 reads MNHEY; CDR2 reads SVGAGI. The junction had 3 bases not matched to a gene; V was cut back by 5 bases and J by 3 bases. CDR3 length equals 13 residues. The CDR3 reads CASSPQGDYGYTF. The CDR3 DNA reads as TGTGCCAGCAGTCCTCAGGGGGACTATGGCTACACCTTC.

This chain connects TRBV29-1 to TRBJ2-7, with D possibly matching TRBD2 (7 bases). CDR1 and CDR2 (germline): SQVTM, ANQGSEA. The V end lost 1 base, the J end lost 3 bases, and 16 bases lay between the germline ends. This CDR3 has 15 residues. CDR3 residues: CSVEALRGGIYEQYF. For the CDR3, the DNA is TGCAGCGTTGAAGCCCTCAGGGGAGGGATCTACGAGCAGTACTTC.

The chain is built from TRBV6-5 and TRBJ2-7; 9 bases are a match to TRBD1. CDR1 is MNHEY and CDR2 is SVGAGI in the germline V gene. The CDR3 covers 15 residues. Trimming cost V 5 bases and J 1 base; bases outside gene matches: 6. The chain's CDR3 is CASSGDRASSYEQYF. The CDR3 region has the DNA TGTGCCAGCAGTGGGGACAGGGCTTCATCCTACGAGCAGTACTTC.

The chain joins TRBV5-1 to TRBJ1-3, with 7 bases fitting TRBD1. Germline assignment: CDR1 SGHRS and CDR2 YFSETQ. The CDR3 sequence is 15 residues long. V lost 1 base and J lost 9; bases outside the gene matches: 10. CDR3 loop: CASSLTRQGSSTIYF. CDR3 DNA: TGCGCCAGCAGCTTGACGAGACAGGGATCAAGCACCATATATTTT.

The chain recombines TRBV19 with TRBJ2-3, with 12 nucleotides matching TRBD1. The CDR3 covers 16 residues. Trimming cost V 5 bases and J 6 bases; bases outside gene matches: 9. Germline V gene sequence: CDR1 LNHDA, CDR2 SQIVND (reference sequence). DNA for the CDR3: TGTGCCAGTAGTGGGAGGGACAGGGGGCCGGTGGATACGCAGTATTTT. Translated: CASSGRDRGPVDTQYF.

This sequence joins TRBV11-2 and TRBJ2-7, with 7 positions matching TRBD1. Germline values: CDR1 SGHAT, CDR2 FQNNGV. This CDR3 contains 14 residues. Germline trimming cut 4 bases from V and 2 bases from J; bases unmatched to any gene: 5. The CDR3 region has the DNA TGTGCCAGCAGCTACGGGACAGAAGCCTACGAGCAGTACTTC. Translating gives CASSYGTEAYEQYF. Supplemented by reference TRBV11-2 and TRBJ2-7, the full variable domain reads EAGVAQSPRYKIIEKRQSVAFWCNPISGHATLYWYQQILGQGPKLLIQFQNNGVVDDSQLPKDRFSAERLKGVDSTLKIQPAKLEDSAVYLCASSYGTEAYEQYFGPGTRLTVT.

The J gene is TRBJ2-2, the V gene TRBV6-6; 8 bases are shared with TRBD1. The CDR3 sequence is 14 residues long. Germline CDR1 reads MNHNY; CDR2 reads SVGAGI (reference sequence). The trim removed 11 bases at V and 6 bases at J, leaving 11 bases unmatched. The CDR3 is CASRGTGSAGELFF. The CDR3 DNA is TGTGCCTCCCGGGGGACAGGTAGTGCCGGGGAGCTGTTTTTT.